Listed here is a single T cell receptor (beta chain). The antigen is unknown. Germline V gene data show CDR1 as GTSNPN and CDR2 as SVGIG (reference sequence). V was clipped by 1 base and J by 7 bases, with 13 bases between them. The CDR3 loop spans 13 amino acids. The record originates from a study of cytomegalovirus exposure and HLA in healthy donors. The study's findings and limits: In vitro work confirmed that a few CMV-associated chains recognize CMV antigens.

The PCR made use of 60 Vbeta and 13 Jbeta primers. Libraries were prepared by immunoSEQ multiplex PCR; TCRdb keeps only in-frame clonotypes and omits some of them. The sample records 150,000 to 200,000 clones, 65% to 70% being singletons. Sequencing used PBMCs. This rearrangement joins TRBV30 to TRBJ1-1; unclear D gene. The sequence derives from a woman younger than 35 in good health and CMV-seropositive. The CDR3: CAWSGADGGEAFF. The CDR3 DNA follows: TGTGCCTGGAGTGGTGCAGATGGAGGTGAAGCTTTCTTT.